This record concerns one T cell receptor (beta chain) sequence. The antigen remains undetermined. Each CDR3 protein gets one entry after TCRdb re-called the RT-PCR reads with MiXCR. Among around 760,000 distinct CDR3 sequences listed, roughly 14% were seen once. The sample comes from a study of response to subunit inactivated influenza vaccine. Study results and caveats: The authors proposed limited new T cell recruitment per seasonal influenza vaccination.

The input for sequencing was PBMCs from blood, taken approximately 15 days before vaccination. The clonotype comes from a man in his forties or fifties who received an inactivated influenza vaccine.

The CDR3 sequence is CASSVEGDGYEQYF. The CDR3 nucleotides are TGTGCCAGCAGCGTAGAGGGGGACGGCTACGAGCAGTACTTC. This chain links TRBV9 with TRBJ2-7; TRBD1 is a possible D gene (6 bases). V lost 0 bases and J lost 3, with 10 bases in between. This CDR3 spans 14 amino acids. In germline, CDR1 is SGDLS, CDR2 YYNGEE. Based on the CDR3 plus reference TRBV9 and TRBJ2-7, the full variable domain is DSGVTQTPKHLITATGQRVTLRCSPRSGDLSVYWYQQSLDQGLQFLIQYYNGEERAKGNILERFSAQQFPDLHSELNLSSLELGDSALYFCASSVEGDGYEQYFGPGTRLTVT.